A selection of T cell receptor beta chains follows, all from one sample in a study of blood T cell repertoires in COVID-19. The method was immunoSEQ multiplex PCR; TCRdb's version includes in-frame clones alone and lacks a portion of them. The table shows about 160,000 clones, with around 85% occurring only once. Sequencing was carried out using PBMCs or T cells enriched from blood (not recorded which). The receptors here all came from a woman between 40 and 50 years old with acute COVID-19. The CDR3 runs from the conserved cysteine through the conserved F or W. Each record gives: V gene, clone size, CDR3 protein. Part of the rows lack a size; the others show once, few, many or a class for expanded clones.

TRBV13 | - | CASSPAGLAGAQTQYF
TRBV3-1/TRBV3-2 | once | CASSPAGNTEAFF
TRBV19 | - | CASTQGQRYGYTF
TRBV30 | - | CAWGPGTGADYGYTF
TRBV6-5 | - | CASTRGRSGNTIYF
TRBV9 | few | CASSGYGSGSYEQYF
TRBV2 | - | CASTGTVNTGELFF
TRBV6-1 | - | CASSEALSGAYNEQFF
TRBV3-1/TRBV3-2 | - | CASSNRDRPFF
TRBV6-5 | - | CASTTGGRNIQYF
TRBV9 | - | CASSVAVWSEAFF
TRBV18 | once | CASSLGLAPGELFF
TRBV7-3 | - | CASSLTASSNTIYF
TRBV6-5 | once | CASSYSTGNYGYTF
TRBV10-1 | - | CASSSSQTEKAFF
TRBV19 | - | CASSIGGLSYEQYF
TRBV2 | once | CASRDSHFTDTQYF
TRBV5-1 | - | CASSSGQGARNYGYTF
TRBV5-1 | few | CASSFRFNYGYTF
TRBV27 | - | CASRLGQGRYEQYF
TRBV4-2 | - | CASSQEKGTDTQYF
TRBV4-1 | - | CASSQDPAANKNIQYF
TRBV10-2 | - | CASTFPLGTGFSPLHF
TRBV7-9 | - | CASSRNSGASNEQFF
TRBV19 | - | CASSMLAVHINNEQFF
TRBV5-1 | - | CASSSLAGGTYEQYF
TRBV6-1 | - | CASSDFGDSTGVRNYGYTF
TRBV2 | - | CASSELEVVYTEAFF
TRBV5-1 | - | CASSHRGDTEAFF
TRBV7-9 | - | CASSHSDRTTRGYTF
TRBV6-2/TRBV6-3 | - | CASSPGLAGGADTQYF
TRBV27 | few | CASSFRGSLETQYF
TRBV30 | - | CAWRDSGTEAFF
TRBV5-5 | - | CASSRESSYNSPLHF
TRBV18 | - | CASSSQIGGNYGYTF
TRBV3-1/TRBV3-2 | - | CASSPRRPGGSYGYTF
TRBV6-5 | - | CASSYPGQGDTEAFF
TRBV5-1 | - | CASREQGRDEQFF
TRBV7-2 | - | CASSLETPGGRNQPQHF
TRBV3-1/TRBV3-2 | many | CASSQWTSGGETQYF
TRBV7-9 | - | CATPGGANYGYTF
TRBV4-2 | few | CASSQDLIREGYNEQFF
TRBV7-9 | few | CASSPPGIRGGELFF
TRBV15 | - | CATSRGGAQETQYF
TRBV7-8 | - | CASRGQEGQPQHF
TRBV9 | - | CASSRGQDTGELFF